One and the same sample provided the 2 T cell receptor beta chains below, sequenced in a study of T cells after yellow fever vaccination. TCRdb itself ran the 5' RACE reads through MiXCR, one entry per CDR3 protein. Among some 600,000 distinct CDR3 sequences listed, 9% to 15% were seen once. Sequenced material: PBMCs, taken on the day of the yellow fever booster vaccination. These receptor sequences come from a man aged 25 to 45 who received the YFV17D yellow fever vaccine.

V and J are TRBV7-3 and TRBJ2-1; D is tentatively TRBD1 or TRBD2 (6 bases each). V was trimmed by 3 bases and J by 8 bases, leaving 20 bases between them. Germline assignment: CDR1 SGHTA and CDR2 FQGTGA. This CDR3 is built from 16 residues. The CDR3 coding sequence is TGTGCCAGCAGCTTTAGGGGGACGACTAGTTTCGATGAGCAGTTCTTC. Translation gives CASSFRGTTSFDEQFF.

This clonotype has only a few counts. The V gene is TRBV10-3, the J gene TRBJ1-5, with D maybe TRBD1 (6 bases). Trimming pared 10 bases from V and 4 bases from J, leaving 14 bases between. CDR3 length: 13 amino acids. CDR1 is ENHRY, CDR2 SYGVKD, per germline. CDR3 sequence reads: CATRPGQNQPQHF. CDR3 DNA: TGTGCCACACGTCCCGGACAGAATCAGCCCCAGCATTTT.